This T cell receptor beta chain was retrieved from a study of blood T cell repertoires in COVID-19. Study-level background: Samples of COVID-19 (acute and convalescent) were obtained from the United States, Italy and Spain.

The CDR3 has 12 amino acids. In germline, CDR1 is MDHEN, CDR2 SYDVKM. With 8 bases clipped from V and 7 bases from J, the junction kept 4 bases outside the gene matches. Per the authors' pipeline: Reference gene primer amplification gave nucleated cell count estimates. Here immunoSEQ multiplex PCR was the method, and the copy in TCRdb shows in-frame clones only, minus some. V, J and clone size are taken as reported in that table, and D and trimming were inferred from the DNA itself. The repertoire includes about 60,000 clones, over 70% of them detected once, and 32% sits in the top ten. The sequencing input was peripheral blood. The chain combines TRBV28 with TRBJ1-4, with TRBD1 matching over 7 bases. This clonotype originated in a human donor in a cohort sampled during active COVID-19. This chain's CDR3 is CASGTEGEKLFF. The CDR3 DNA follows: TGTGCCAGCGGGACAGAGGGTGAAAAACTGTTTTTT.